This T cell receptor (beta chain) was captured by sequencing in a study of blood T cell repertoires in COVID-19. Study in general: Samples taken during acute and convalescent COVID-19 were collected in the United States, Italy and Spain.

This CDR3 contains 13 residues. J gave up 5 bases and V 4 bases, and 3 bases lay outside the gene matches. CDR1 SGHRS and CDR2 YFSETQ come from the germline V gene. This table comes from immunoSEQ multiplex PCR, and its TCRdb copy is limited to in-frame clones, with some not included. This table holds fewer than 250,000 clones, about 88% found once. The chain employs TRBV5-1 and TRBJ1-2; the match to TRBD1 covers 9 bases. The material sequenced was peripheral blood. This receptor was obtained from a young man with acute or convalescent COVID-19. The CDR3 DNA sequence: TGCGCCAGCAGCGCAGGACAGGGGTATGGCTACACCTTC. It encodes CASSAGQGYGYTF. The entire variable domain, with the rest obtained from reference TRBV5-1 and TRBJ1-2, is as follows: KAGVTQTPRYLIKTRGQQVTLSCSPISGHRSVSWYQQTPGQGLQFLFEYFSETQRNKGNFPGRFSGRQFSNSRSEMNVSTLELGDSALYLCASSAGQGYGYTFGSGTRLTVV.